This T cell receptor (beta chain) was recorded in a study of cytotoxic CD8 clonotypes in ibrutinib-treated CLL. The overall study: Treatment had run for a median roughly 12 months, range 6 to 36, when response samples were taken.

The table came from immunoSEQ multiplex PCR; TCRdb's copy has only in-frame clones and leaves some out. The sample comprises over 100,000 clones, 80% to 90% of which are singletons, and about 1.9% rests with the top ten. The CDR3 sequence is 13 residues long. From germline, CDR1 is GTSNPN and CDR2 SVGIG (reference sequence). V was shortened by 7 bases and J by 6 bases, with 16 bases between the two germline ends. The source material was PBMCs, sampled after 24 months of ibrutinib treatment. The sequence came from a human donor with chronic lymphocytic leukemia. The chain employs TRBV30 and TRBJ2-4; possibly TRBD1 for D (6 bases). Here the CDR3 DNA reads TGTGCCTTTATACAGGGCAGGAGAAACATTCAGTACTTC. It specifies CAFIQGRRNIQYF. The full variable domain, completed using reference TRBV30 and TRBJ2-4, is SQTIHQWPATLVQPVGSPLSLECTVEGTSNPNLYWYRQAAGRGLQLLFYSVGIGQISSEVPQNLSASRPQDRQFILSSKKLLLSDSGFYLCAFIQGRRNIQYFGAGTRLSVL.